This T cell receptor beta chain was captured in a study of T cell changes during pregnancy in multiple sclerosis. This CDR3 has 12 residues. CDR1 MNHNS and CDR2 SASEGT come from the germline V gene. A word on this clone: Germline is not matched at one junction end, which may reflect a read error.

Clones were read by immunoSEQ multiplex PCR, and TCRdb kept only the in-frame ones, dropping some. The data contain about 59,000 clones, 80% to 90% of them singletons. The material sequenced was peripheral blood from another person, used as feeder cells. The receptor was isolated from a human donor whose cells served as feeder cells for cultures in a pregnancy study. The chain links TRBV6-1 to TRBJ1-1; tentative D call: TRBD1 (6 bases). CDR3 DNA sequence: TGTGCCAGCTGGTATTTGGGGGCTGAGGCTTTCTTT. It encodes CASWYLGAEAFF.